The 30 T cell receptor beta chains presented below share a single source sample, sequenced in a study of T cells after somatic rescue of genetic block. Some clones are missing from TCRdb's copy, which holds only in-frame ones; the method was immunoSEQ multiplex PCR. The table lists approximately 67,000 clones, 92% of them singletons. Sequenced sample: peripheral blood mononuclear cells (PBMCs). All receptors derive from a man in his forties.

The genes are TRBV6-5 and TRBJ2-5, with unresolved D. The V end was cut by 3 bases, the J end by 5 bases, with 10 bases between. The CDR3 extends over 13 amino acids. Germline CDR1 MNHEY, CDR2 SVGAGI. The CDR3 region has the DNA TGTGCCAGCAGTTATCGGCCACGGGAGACCCAGTACTTC. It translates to CASSYRPRETQYF.

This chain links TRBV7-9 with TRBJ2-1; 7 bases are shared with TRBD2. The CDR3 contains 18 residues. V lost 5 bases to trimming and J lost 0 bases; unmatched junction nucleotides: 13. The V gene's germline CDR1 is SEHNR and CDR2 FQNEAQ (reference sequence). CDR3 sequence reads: CASSDKGWGGSSYNEQFF. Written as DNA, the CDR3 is TGTGCCAGCAGCGACAAAGGTTGGGGGGGAAGCTCCTACAATGAGCAGTTCTTC.

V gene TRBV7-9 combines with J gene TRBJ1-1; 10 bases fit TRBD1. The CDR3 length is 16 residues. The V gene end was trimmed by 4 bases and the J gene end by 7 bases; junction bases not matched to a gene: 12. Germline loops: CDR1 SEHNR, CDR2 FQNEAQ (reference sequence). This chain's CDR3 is CASSSPGQGRWSEAFF. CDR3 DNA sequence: TGTGCCAGCAGCTCACCGGGACAGGGGAGGTGGAGTGAAGCTTTCTTT.

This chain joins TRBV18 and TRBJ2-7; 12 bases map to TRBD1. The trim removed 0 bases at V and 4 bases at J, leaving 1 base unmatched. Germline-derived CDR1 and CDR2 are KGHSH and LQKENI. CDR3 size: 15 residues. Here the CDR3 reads CASSPPGQGAYEQYF. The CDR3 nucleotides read TGTGCCAGCTCACCACCGGGACAGGGGGCTTACGAGCAGTACTTC.

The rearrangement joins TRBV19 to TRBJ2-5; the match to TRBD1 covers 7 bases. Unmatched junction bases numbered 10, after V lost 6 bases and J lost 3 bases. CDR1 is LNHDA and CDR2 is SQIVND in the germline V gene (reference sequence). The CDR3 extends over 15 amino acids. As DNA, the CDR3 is TGTGCCAGTAGGTCGGGGACAGTCCCAAAAGAGACCCAGTACTTC. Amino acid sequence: CASRSGTVPKETQYF.

This chain's CDR3 is CASSVVGVPGETQYF. CDR3 nucleotides: TGTGCCAGCAGCGTAGTCGGGGTCCCGGGGGAGACCCAGTACTTC. The gene calls are TRBV9 and TRBJ2-5, with a weak D call TRBD2 (5 bases). The CDR3 is made up of 15 amino acids. The V end was cut by 0 bases, the J end by 5 bases, with 14 bases between. From germline, CDR1 is SGDLS and CDR2 YYNGEE.

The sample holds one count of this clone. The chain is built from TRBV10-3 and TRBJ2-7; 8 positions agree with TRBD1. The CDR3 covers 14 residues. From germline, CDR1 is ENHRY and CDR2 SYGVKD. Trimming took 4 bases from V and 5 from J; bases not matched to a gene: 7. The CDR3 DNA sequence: TGTGCCATCAGTGTCACCCAGGGGGCTGACGAGCAGTACTTC. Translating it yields CAISVTQGADEQYF.

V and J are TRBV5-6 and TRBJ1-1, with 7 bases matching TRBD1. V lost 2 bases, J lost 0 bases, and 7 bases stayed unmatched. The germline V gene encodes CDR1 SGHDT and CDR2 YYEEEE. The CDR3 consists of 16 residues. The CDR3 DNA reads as TGTGCCAGCAGCTTCGTGCAGGGGGTATTGAACACTGAAGCTTTCTTT. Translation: CASSFVQGVLNTEAFF. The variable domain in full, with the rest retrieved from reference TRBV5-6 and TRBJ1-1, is DAGVTQSPTHLIKTRGQQVTLRCSPKSGHDTVSWYQQALGQGPQFIFQYYEEEERQRGNFPDRFSGHQFPNYSSELNVNALLLGDSALYLCASSFVQGVLNTEAFFGQGTRLTVV.

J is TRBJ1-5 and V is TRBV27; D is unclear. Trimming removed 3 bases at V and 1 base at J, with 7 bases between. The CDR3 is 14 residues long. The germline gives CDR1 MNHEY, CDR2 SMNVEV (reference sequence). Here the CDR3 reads CASSFSGSNQPQHF. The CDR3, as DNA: TGTGCCAGCAGTTTTTCGGGAAGCAATCAGCCCCAGCATTTT.

CDR3 loop: CASSLEAGAYDVQYF. The DNA for the CDR3 is TGTGCCAGCAGCTTAGAGGCAGGGGCCTACGATGTGCAGTACTTC. This sequence joins TRBV7-6 and TRBJ2-7, with D possibly matching TRBD1 (6 bases). Germline CDR1 and CDR2: SGHVS and FNYEAQ. The CDR3 has 15 amino acids. Trimming stripped 1 base from V and 9 bases from J, with 19 bases between.

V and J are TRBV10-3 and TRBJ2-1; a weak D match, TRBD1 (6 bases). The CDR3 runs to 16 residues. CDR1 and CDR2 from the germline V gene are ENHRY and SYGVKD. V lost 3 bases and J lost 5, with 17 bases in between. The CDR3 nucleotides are TGTGCCATCAGTGATCCCAGGGCGAAGGGGGACAATGAGCAGTTCTTC. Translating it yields CAISDPRAKGDNEQFF.

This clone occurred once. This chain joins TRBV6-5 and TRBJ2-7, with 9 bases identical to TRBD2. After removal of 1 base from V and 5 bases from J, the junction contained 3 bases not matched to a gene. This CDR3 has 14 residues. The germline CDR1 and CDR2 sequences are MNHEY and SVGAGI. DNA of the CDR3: TGTGCCAGCAGTTACTTCGCGGGAGGGAACGAGCAGTACTTC. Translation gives CASSYFAGGNEQYF.

The CDR3 coding sequence is TGTGCCAGTAGTAGCGACAGGGAGGGAGAGACCCAGTACTTC. It specifies CASSSDREGETQYF. This chain links TRBV19 with TRBJ2-5; either TRBD1 or TRBD2 may fit D (7 bases each). V lost 4 bases to trimming and J lost 4 bases, with 13 bases between them. The CDR3 has 14 residues. Germline loops: CDR1 LNHDA, CDR2 SQIVND (reference sequence).

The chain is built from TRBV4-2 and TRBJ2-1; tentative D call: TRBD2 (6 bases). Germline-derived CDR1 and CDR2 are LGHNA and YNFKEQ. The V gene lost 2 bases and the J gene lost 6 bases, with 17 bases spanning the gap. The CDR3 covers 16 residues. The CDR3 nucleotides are TGTGCCAGCAGCCAAAGCTCTTTTGGAGGGACCAATGAGCAGTTCTTC. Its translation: CASSQSSFGGTNEQFF.

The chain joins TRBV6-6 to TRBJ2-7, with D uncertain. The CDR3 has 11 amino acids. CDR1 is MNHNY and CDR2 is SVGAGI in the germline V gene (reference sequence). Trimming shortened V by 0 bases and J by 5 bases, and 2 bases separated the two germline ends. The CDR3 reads CASSYSNEQYF. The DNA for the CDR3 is TGTGCCAGCAGTTACTCGAACGAGCAGTACTTC.

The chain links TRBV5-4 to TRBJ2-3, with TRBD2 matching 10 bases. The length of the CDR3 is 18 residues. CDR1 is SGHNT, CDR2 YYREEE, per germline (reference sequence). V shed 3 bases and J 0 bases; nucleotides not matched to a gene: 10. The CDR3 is CASSSPDGLADSTDTQYF. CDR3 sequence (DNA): TGTGCCAGCAGCTCCCCCGATGGACTAGCGGATAGCACAGATACGCAGTATTTT.

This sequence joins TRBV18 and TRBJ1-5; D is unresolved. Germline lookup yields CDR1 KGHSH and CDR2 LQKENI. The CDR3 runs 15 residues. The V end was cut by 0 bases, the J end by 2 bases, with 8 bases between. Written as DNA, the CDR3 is TGTGCCAGCTCACCACCGAACAGTGGCAATCAGCCCCAGCATTTT. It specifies CASSPPNSGNQPQHF.

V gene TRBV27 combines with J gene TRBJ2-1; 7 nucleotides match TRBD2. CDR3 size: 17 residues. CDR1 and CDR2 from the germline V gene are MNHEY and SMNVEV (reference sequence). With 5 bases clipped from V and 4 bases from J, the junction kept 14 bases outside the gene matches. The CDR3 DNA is TGTGCCAGCAGTCCGGCGTTGGGCCTAGCGGCATACAATGAGCAGTTCTTC. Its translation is CASSPALGLAAYNEQFF.

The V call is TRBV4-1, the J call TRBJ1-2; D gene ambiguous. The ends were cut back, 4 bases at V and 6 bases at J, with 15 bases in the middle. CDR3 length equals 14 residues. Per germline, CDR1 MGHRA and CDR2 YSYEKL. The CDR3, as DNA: TGCGCCAGCAGCCCAACTCCCGGCAGTGATGGCTACACCTTC. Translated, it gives CASSPTPGSDGYTF.

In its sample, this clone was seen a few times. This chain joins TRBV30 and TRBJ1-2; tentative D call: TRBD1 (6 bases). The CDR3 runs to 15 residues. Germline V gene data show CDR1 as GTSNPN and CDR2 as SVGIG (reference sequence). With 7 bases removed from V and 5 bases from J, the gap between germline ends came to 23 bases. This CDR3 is CASWGAVGRRYGYTF. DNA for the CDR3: TGTGCCTCCTGGGGGGCGGTCGGCCGAAGGTATGGCTACACCTTC.

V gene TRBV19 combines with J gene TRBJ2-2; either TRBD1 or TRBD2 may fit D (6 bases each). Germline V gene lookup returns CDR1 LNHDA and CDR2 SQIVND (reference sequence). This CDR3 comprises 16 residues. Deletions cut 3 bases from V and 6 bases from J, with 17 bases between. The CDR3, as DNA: TGTGCCAGTAGTATTCATATGGGGGGCAGAGCCGGGGAGCTGTTTTTT. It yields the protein CASSIHMGGRAGELFF.

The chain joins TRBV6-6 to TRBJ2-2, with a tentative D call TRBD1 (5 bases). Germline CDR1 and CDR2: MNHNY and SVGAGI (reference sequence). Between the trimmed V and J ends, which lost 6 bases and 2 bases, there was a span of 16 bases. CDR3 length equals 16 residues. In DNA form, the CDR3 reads TGTGCCAGCAGGGGGATTGGCCAGGGAAACACCGGGGAGCTGTTTTTT. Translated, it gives CASRGIGQGNTGELFF.

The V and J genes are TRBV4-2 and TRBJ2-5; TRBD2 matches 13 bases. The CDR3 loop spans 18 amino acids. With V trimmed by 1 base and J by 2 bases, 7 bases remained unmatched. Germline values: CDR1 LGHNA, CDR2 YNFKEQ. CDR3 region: CASSQGWGLAGPQETQYF. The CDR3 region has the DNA TGTGCCAGCAGCCAAGGGTGGGGACTAGCGGGACCTCAAGAGACCCAGTACTTC.

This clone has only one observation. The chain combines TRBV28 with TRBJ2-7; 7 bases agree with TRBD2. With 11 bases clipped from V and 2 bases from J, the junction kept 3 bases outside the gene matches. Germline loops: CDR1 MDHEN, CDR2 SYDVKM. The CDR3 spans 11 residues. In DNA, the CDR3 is TGTGCCGCGGGGAGGGCCTACGAGCAGTACTTC. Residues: CAAGRAYEQYF.

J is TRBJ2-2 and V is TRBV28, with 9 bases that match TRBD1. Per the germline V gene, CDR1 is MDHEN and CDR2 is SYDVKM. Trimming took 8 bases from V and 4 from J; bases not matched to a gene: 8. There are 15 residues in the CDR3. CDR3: CASQQGAASTGELFF. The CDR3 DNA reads TGTGCCAGCCAACAGGGGGCCGCTAGCACCGGGGAGCTGTTTTTT.

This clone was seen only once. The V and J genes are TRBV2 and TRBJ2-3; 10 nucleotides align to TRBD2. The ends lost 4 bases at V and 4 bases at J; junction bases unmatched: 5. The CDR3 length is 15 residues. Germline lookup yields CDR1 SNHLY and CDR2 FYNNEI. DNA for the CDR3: TGTGCCAGCAGTGCAGCGGGAGGGCCATCAGATACGCAGTATTTT. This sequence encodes CASSAAGGPSDTQYF.

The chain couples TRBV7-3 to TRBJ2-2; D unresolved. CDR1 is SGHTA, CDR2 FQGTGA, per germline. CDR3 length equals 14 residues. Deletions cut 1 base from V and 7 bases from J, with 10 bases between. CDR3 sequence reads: CASSLNPGHGELFF. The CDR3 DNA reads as TGTGCCAGCAGCTTAAACCCAGGTCACGGGGAGCTGTTTTTT.

CDR3 DNA: TGTGCCAGCAGTGATAATGGTGTTGCCGGGACTAGCGTCCACAATGAGCAGTTCTTC. Protein product: CASSDNGVAGTSVHNEQFF. The chain joins TRBV2 to TRBJ2-1; 10 nucleotides agree with TRBD2. The V gene end was trimmed by 3 bases and the J gene end by 5 bases; junction bases not matched to a gene: 16. The CDR3 is 19 amino acids. CDR1 and CDR2 from the germline V gene are SNHLY and FYNNEI.

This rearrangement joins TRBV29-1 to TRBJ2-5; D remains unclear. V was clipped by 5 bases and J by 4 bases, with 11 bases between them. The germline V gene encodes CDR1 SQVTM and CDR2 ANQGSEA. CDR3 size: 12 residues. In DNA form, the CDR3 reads TGCAGCGTTAATCCCTCGGCAGAGACCCAGTACTTC. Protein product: CSVNPSAETQYF.

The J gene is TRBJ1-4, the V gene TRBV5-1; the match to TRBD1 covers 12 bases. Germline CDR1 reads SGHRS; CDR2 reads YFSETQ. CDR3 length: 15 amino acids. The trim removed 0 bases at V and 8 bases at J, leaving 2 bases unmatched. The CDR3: CASSLVGTGGEKLFF. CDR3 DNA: TGCGCCAGCAGCTTGGTTGGGACAGGGGGCGAAAAACTGTTTTTT.